This is a list of T cell receptor beta chains from one sample in a study of CD8 T cells in ankylosing spondylitis. One entry per CDR3 protein, called by TCRdb with MiXCR from the 5' RACE reads. This table has roughly 490,000 distinct CDR3 sequences, approximately 5.3% appearing once. The material sequenced was blood, either unsorted or a sorted T cell fraction (not recorded which). The source is a male donor with ankylosing spondylitis. Both conserved end residues are part of each CDR3. The D gene is left open where the match is weak. Rows give clone size only sometimes, using once, few, many, or a class for an expanded clone.

clone_size: many
d_call: -
v_call: TRBV7-2
j_call: TRBJ2-1
cdr3_aa: CASTIRSSYNEQFF
cdr3_nt: TGTGCCAGCACCATAAGGTCCTCATACAATGAGCAGTTCTTC

clone_size: many
d_call: -
v_call: TRBV5-1
j_call: TRBJ1-1
cdr3_aa: CASSYWTSVGTEAFF
cdr3_nt: TGCGCCAGCAGCTACTGGACGTCGGTAGGGACTGAAGCTTTCTTT

clone_size: many
d_call: -
v_call: TRBV21-1
j_call: TRBJ2-5
cdr3_aa: CASSPSRERRETQYF
cdr3_nt: TGTGCCAGCAGCCCGTCCAGGGAAAGGAGGGAGACCCAGTACTTC

clone_size: many
d_call: TRBD2
v_call: TRBV12-3/TRBV12-4
j_call: TRBJ2-5
cdr3_aa: CASSAGLAGAETQYF
cdr3_nt: TGTGCCAGCAGTGCGGGACTAGCGGGGGCGGAGACCCAGTACTTC

clone_size: many
d_call: -
v_call: TRBV12-3/TRBV12-4
j_call: TRBJ1-1
cdr3_aa: CASLPFRGALEEAFF
cdr3_nt: TGTGCCAGCTTACCCTTTAGGGGGGCACTAGAGGAAGCTTTCTTT

clone_size: many
d_call: -
v_call: TRBV7-8
j_call: TRBJ1-1
cdr3_aa: CASSLTNTEAFF
cdr3_nt: TGTGCCAGCAGCTTAACTAACACTGAAGCTTTCTTT

clone_size: -
d_call: -
v_call: TRBV27
j_call: TRBJ1-2
cdr3_aa: CASRRSGEGGYTF
cdr3_nt: TGTGCCAGCAGGCGCTCGGGGGAGGGCGGCTACACCTTC

clone_size: few
d_call: TRBD2
v_call: TRBV5-1
j_call: TRBJ2-1
cdr3_aa: CASSLELALYNEQFF
cdr3_nt: TGCGCCAGCAGCTTGGAACTAGCGCTTTACAATGAGCAGTTCTTC

clone_size: many
d_call: -
v_call: TRBV28
j_call: TRBJ2-1
cdr3_aa: CASTMTRVRHNEQFF
cdr3_nt: TGTGCCAGCACCATGACGAGGGTTCGGCACAATGAGCAGTTCTTC

clone_size: few
d_call: TRBD2
v_call: TRBV5-1
j_call: TRBJ2-1
cdr3_aa: CASQLGPSGLAGYPSYNEQFF
cdr3_nt: TGCGCCAGTCAACTGGGCCCATCGGGACTAGCGGGCTACCCCTCCTACAATGAGCAGTTCTTC

clone_size: many
d_call: TRBD1
v_call: TRBV7-9
j_call: TRBJ1-6
cdr3_aa: CASSLDRGRYNSPLHF
cdr3_nt: TGTGCCAGCAGCCTCGACAGGGGCCGTTATAATTCACCCCTCCACTTT

clone_size: few
d_call: -
v_call: TRBV19
j_call: TRBJ2-1
cdr3_aa: CARIRETLYNEQFF
cdr3_nt: TGTGCCAGAATCCGGGAGACTCTTTACAATGAGCAGTTCTTC

clone_size: many
d_call: -
v_call: TRBV5-1
j_call: TRBJ2-4
cdr3_aa: CASSLGGEAKNIQYF
cdr3_nt: TGCGCCAGCAGCTTGGGAGGGGAGGCCAAAAACATTCAGTACTTC

clone_size: many
d_call: -
v_call: TRBV7-3
j_call: TRBJ1-1
cdr3_aa: CASSRMGGQNTEAFF
cdr3_nt: TGTGCCAGCAGCCGGATGGGGGGGCAAAACACTGAAGCTTTCTTT

clone_size: many
d_call: TRBD1
v_call: TRBV24-1
j_call: TRBJ2-7
cdr3_aa: CATSDPTSRGPYEQYF
cdr3_nt: TGTGCCACCAGTGACCCAACATCCAGGGGGCCCTACGAGCAGTACTTC

clone_size: many
d_call: -
v_call: TRBV10-1
j_call: TRBJ2-7
cdr3_aa: CASRSGEAGSEQYF
cdr3_nt: TGCGCCAGCAGATCAGGGGAGGCCGGGTCGGAGCAGTACTTC

clone_size: many
d_call: TRBD2
v_call: TRBV12-3/TRBV12-4
j_call: TRBJ2-1
cdr3_aa: CASSLDGRPYNEQFF
cdr3_nt: TGTGCCAGCAGTTTAGACGGGAGGCCCTACAATGAGCAGTTCTTC

clone_size: many
d_call: -
v_call: TRBV12-3/TRBV12-4
j_call: TRBJ2-7
cdr3_aa: CASSLRGISYEQYF
cdr3_nt: TGTGCCAGCAGTTTAAGGGGGATCTCCTACGAGCAGTACTTC

clone_size: many
d_call: -
v_call: TRBV28
j_call: TRBJ1-1
cdr3_aa: CASSTFRNTEAFF
cdr3_nt: TGTGCCAGCAGCACCTTTCGGAACACTGAAGCTTTCTTT

clone_size: many
d_call: -
v_call: TRBV4-1
j_call: TRBJ1-4
cdr3_aa: CASSQDRQWVEKLFF
cdr3_nt: TGCGCCAGCAGCCAAGATCGGCAGTGGGTTGAAAAACTGTTTTTT

clone_size: many
d_call: TRBD1
v_call: TRBV7-9
j_call: TRBJ1-2
cdr3_aa: CASSFDPTGGVGYTF
cdr3_nt: TGTGCCAGCAGCTTTGACCCTACAGGGGGCGTAGGCTACACCTTC

clone_size: -
d_call: -
v_call: TRBV27
j_call: TRBJ1-4
cdr3_aa: CASSPGATPANEKLFF
cdr3_nt: TGTGCCAGCAGTCCCGGGGCGACCCCGGCTAATGAAAAACTGTTTTTT